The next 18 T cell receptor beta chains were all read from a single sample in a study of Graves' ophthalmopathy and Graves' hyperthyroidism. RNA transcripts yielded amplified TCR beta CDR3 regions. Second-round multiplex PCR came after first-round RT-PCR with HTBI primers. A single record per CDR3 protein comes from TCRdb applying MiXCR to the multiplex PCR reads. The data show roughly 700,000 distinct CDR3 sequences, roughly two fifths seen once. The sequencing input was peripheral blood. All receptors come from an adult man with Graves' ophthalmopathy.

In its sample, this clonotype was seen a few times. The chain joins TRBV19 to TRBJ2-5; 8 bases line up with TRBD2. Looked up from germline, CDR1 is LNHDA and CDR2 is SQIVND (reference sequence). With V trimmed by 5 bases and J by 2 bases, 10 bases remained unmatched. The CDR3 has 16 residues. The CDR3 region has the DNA TGTGCCAGTAGTTCCCCAACTAGCGGCGAACAAGAGACCCAGTACTTC. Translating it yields CASSSPTSGEQETQYF.

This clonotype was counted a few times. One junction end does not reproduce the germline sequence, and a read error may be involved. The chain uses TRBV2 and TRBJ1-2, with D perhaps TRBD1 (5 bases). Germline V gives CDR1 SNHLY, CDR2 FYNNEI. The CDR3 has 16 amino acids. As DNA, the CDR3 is TGCGCCAGCAGCCAAGGCCAGGGTAACAAAAAAGTGGGCTACACCTTC. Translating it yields CASSQGQGNKKVGYTF.

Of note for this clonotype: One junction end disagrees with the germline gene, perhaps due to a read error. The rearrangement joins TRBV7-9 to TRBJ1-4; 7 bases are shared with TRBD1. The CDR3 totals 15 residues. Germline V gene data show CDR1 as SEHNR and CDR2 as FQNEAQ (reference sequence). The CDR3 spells CASSLGRLTGEKLFF. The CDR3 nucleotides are TGTGCCAGCAGTTTAGGCCGCTTGACAGGGGAAAAACTGTTTTTT.

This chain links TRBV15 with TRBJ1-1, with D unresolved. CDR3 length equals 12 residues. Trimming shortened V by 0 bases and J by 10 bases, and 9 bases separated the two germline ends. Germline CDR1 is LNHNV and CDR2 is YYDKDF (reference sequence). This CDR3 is CATSRDTAGAFF. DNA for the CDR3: TGTGCCACCAGCAGAGATACGGCGGGAGCTTTCTTT.

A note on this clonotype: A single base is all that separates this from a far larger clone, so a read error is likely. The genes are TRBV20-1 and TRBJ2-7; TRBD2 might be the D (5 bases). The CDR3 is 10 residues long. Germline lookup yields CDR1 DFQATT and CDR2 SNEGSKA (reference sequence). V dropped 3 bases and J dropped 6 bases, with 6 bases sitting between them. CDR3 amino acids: CSARDCEQYF. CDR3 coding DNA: TGCAGTGCTAGGGACTGCGAGCAGTACTTC.

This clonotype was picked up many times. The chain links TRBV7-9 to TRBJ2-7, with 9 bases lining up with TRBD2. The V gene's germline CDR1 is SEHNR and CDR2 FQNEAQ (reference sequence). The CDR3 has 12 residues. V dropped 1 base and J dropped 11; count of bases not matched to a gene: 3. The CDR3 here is CASSLGGGVKYF. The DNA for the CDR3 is TGTGCCAGCAGCTTAGGCGGGGGGGTCAAGTACTTC.

The CDR3 here is CSVAWTVNQPQYF. The CDR3 nucleotides read TGCAGCGTTGCGTGGACAGTCAATCAGCCCCAGTACTTC. J is TRBJ2-5 and V is TRBV29-1; TRBD1 might be the D (6 bases). The CDR3 contains 13 residues. The V end lost 4 bases, the J end lost 9 bases, and 18 bases lay between the germline ends. CDR1 is SQVTM, CDR2 ANQGSEA, per germline.

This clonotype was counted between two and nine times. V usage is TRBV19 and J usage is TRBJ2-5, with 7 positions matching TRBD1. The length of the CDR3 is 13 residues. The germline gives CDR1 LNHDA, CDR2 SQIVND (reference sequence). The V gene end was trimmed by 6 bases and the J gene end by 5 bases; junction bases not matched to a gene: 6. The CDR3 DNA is TGTGCCAGTAGAAAACACAGGGGCGAGACCCAGTACTTC. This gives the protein CASRKHRGETQYF. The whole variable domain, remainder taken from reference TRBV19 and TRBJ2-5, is DGGITQSPKYLFRKEGQNVTLSCEQNLNHDAMYWYRQDPGQGLRLIYYSQIVNDFQKGDIAEGYSVSREKKESFPLTVTSAQKNPTAFYLCASRKHRGETQYFGPGTRLLVL.

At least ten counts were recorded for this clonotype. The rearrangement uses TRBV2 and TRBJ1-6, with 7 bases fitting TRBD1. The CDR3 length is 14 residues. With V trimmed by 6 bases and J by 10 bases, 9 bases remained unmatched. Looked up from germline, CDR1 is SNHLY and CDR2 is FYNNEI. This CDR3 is CASRRQGLGSPLHF. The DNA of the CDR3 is TGTGCCAGCAGACGACAGGGTCTAGGCTCACCCCTCCACTTT.

CDR3 residues: CASSPPDAEAFF. The CDR3 region has the DNA TGTGCCAGCTCACCACCGGATGCCGAAGCTTTCTTT. This chain connects TRBV11-2 to TRBJ1-1, with no clear D. The CDR3 contains 12 residues. Per the germline V gene, CDR1 is SGHAT and CDR2 is FQNNGV. The germline V and J ends were trimmed by 8 bases and 8 bases, with 15 bases remaining between them.

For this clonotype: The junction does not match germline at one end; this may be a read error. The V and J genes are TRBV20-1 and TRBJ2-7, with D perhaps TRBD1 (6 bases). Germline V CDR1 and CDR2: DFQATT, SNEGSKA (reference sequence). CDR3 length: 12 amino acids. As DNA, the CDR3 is TGCAGTGCTAGTTTGATGGACAGCCAATGCAGCTTC. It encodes CSASLMDSQCSF.

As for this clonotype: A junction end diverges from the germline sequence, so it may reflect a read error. The DNA for the CDR3 is TGCGCCAGCAGCTTGACAGGGGGCCAGTCTGGGGCCAACGTCCTGACTTTC. This sequence encodes CASSLTGGQSGANVLTF. This chain links TRBV25-1 with TRBJ2-6, with 10 bases matching TRBD1. The germline gives CDR1 MGHDK, CDR2 SYGVNS. The CDR3 loop spans 17 amino acids.

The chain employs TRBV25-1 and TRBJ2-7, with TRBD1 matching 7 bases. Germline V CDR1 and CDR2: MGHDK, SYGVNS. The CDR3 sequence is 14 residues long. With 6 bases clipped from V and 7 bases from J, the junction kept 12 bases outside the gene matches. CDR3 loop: CASSVEAGGEEQYF. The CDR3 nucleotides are TGTGCCAGCAGCGTTGAGGCAGGGGGAGAGGAGCAGTACTTC.

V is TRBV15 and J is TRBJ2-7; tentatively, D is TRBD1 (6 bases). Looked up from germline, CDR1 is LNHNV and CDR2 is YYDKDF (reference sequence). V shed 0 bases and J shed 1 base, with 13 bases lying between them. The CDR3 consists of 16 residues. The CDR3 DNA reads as TGTGCCACCAGCAGAGATGCAGGGGCTAGGTCCTACGAGCAGTACTTC. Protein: CATSRDAGARSYEQYF.

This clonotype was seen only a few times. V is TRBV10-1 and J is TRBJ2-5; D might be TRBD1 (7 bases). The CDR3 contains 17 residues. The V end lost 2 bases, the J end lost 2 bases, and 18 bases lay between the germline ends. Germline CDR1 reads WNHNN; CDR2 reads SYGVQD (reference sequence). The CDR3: CASSESAPAGGQETQYF. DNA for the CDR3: TGCGCCAGCAGTGAGAGCGCCCCAGCAGGGGGGCAAGAGACCCAGTACTTC.

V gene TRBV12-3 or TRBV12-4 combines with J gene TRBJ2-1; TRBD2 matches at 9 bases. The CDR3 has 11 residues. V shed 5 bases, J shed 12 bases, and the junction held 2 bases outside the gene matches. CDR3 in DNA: TGTGCCAGCAGTGAACTAGCGGGGCAGTTCTTC. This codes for CASSELAGQFF.

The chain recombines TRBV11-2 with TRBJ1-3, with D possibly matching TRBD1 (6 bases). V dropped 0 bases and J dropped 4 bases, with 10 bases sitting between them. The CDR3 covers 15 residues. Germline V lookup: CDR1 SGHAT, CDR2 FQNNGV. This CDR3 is CASSLDQGSGNTIYF. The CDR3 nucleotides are TGTGCCAGCAGCTTAGATCAGGGGTCCGGAAACACCATATATTTT.

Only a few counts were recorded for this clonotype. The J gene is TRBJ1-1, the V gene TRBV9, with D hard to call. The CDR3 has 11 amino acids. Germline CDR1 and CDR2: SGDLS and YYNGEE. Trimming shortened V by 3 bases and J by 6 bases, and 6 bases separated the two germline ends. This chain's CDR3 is CASSGTAEAFF. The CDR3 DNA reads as TGTGCCAGCAGCGGGACCGCTGAAGCTTTCTTT. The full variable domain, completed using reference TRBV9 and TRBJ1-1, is DSGVTQTPKHLITATGQRVTLRCSPRSGDLSVYWYQQSLDQGLQFLIQYYNGEERAKGNILERFSAQQFPDLHSELNLSSLELGDSALYFCASSGTAEAFFGQGTRLTVV.